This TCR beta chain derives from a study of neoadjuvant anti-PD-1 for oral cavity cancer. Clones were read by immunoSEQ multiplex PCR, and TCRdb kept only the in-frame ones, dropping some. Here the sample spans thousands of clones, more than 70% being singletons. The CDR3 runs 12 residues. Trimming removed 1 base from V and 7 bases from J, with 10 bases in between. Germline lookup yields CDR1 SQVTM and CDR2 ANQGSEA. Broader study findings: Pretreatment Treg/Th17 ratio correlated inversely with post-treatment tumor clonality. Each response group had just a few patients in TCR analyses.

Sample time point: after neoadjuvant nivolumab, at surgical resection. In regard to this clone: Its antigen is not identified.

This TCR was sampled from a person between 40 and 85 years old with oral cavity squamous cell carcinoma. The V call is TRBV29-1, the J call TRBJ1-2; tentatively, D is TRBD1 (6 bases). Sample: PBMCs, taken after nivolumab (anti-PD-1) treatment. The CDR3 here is CSVEGGAPGYTF. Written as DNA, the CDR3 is TGCAGCGTTGAAGGGGGGGCGCCTGGCTACACCTTC.